This record looks at one TCR beta chain sequence and its context. The CDR3 runs 13 residues. V shed 3 bases and J shed 7 bases, with 10 bases lying between them. CDR1 GTSNPN and CDR2 SVGIG come from the germline V gene (reference sequence). The protocol was immunoSEQ multiplex PCR, while the TCRdb copy is restricted to in-frame clones and leaves out a portion. The sample has 70,000 to 75,000 clones, 87% seen once; the top ten hold around 1.2%. This entry belongs to a study of T cell responses to AZD1222 COVID-19 vaccine. This chain links TRBV30 with TRBJ1-6; D may be TRBD1 (5 bases). This TCR derives from an adult who received the AZD1222 COVID-19 vaccine. The material sequenced was peripheral blood, taken 28 days after the second AZD1222 dose. CDR3 DNA sequence: TGTGCCTGGAGGGCCCCAGGGAATTCACCCCTCCACTTT. This encodes CAWRAPGNSPLHF.